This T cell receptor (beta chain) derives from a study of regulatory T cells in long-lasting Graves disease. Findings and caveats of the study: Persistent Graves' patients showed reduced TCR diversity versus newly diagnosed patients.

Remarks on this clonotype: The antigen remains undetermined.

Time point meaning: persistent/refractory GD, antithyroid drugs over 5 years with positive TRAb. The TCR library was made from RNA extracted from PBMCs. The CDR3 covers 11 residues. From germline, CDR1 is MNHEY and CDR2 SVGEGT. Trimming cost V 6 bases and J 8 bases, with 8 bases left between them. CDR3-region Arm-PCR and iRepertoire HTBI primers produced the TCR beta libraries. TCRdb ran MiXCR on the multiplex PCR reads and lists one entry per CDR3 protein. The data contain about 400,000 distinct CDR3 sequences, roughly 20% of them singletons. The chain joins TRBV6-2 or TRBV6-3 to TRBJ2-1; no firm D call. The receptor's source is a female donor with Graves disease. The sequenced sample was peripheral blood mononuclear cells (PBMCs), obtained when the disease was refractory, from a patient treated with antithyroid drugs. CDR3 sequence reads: CASRKIDEQFF. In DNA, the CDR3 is TGTGCCAGCAGAAAGATCGATGAGCAGTTCTTC.